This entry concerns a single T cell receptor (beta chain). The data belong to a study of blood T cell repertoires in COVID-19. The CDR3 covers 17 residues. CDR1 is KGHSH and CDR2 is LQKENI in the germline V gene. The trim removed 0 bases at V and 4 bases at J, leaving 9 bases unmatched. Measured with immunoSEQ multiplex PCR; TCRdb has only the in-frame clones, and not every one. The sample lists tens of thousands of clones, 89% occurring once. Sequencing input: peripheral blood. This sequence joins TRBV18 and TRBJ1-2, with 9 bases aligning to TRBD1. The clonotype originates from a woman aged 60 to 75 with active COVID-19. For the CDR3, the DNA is TGTGCCAGCTCACCACCCGAGGGACAGGGCGTCCCCTATGGCTACACCTTC. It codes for CASSPPEGQGVPYGYTF. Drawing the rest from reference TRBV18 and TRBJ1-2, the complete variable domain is NAGVMQNPRHLVRRRGQEARLRCSPMKGHSHVYWYRQLPEEGLKFMVYLQKENIIDESGMPKERFSAEFPKEGPSILRIQQVVRGDSAAYFCASSPPEGQGVPYGYTFGSGTRLTVV.